This passage covers 7 T cell receptor beta chains from one sample sequenced in a study of T-cell reconstitution after alpha-beta-depleted transplantation in children. Library preparation (for TCRbeta) was performed with unique molecular identifiers. MiXCR, applied by TCRdb to the PCR reads, yields one record per CDR3 protein. Of tens of thousands of distinct CDR3 sequences in the sample, roughly 45% were seen once. Sample: PBMCs, mostly from graft donor cells, taken 360 days after TCRalphabeta/CD19-depleted stem cell transplant. These receptors all come from a male patient younger than 18 who had a stem cell transplant for acute lymphoblastic leukemia, so the T cells may come from the graft donor.

J is TRBJ1-2 and V is TRBV12-3 or TRBV12-4; D gene uncertain. CDR3 length equals 13 residues. Trimming cost V 3 bases and J 8 bases, with 13 bases left between them. In DNA form, the CDR3 reads TGTGCCAGCAGTTTCCGCGACCGCGGGGGCTACACCTTC. This codes for CASSFRDRGGYTF.

This chain uses TRBV4-2 with TRBJ2-5; D is tentatively TRBD1 or TRBD2 (6 bases each). The V and J ends lost 0 bases and 4 bases respectively, with 12 bases between them. This CDR3 region has 15 residues. Looked up from germline, CDR1 is LGHNA and CDR2 is YNFKEQ. The chain's CDR3 is CASSQDLGGPETQYF. CDR3 nucleotide sequence: TGTGCCAGCAGCCAAGACTTGGGGGGCCCAGAGACCCAGTACTTC.

The chain uses TRBV29-1 and TRBJ2-2; D perhaps matches TRBD2 (5 bases). The germline V gene has CDR1 SQVTM and CDR2 ANQGSEA. V gave up 4 bases and J gave up 4 bases, with 10 bases separating them. CDR3 length equals 13 residues. The CDR3: CSVVRVTTGELFF. CDR3 coding DNA: TGCAGCGTTGTGAGGGTGACCACCGGGGAGCTGTTTTTT.

This clonotype appeared a few times. V and J are TRBV12-3 or TRBV12-4 and TRBJ2-1, with a tentative D call TRBD1 (5 bases). The CDR3 sequence is 12 residues long. The ends were cut back, 3 bases at V and 6 bases at J, with 6 bases in the middle. The CDR3 DNA reads as TGTGCCAGCAGTTTTCAGGGCAATGAGCAGTTCTTC. The encoded protein is CASSFQGNEQFF.

This clonotype has only a few counts. The rearrangement joins TRBV27 to TRBJ2-1; weak D call: TRBD2 (5 bases). V lost 4 bases, J lost 9 bases, and 13 bases lay in between. The CDR3 contains 13 residues. Germline V CDR1 and CDR2: MNHEY, SMNVEV (reference sequence). CDR3 sequence: CASSSPLAREQFF. The CDR3 DNA is TGTGCCAGCAGTTCCCCTCTAGCACGTGAGCAGTTCTTC.

This clonotype has just one count. The chain couples TRBV6-5 to TRBJ1-1; no reliable D call. V lost 0 bases and J 1 base, leaving 9 bases between the germline ends. This CDR3 is built from 15 residues. CDR1 is MNHEY, CDR2 SVGAGI, per germline. CDR3 coding DNA: TGTGCCAGCAGTTACTCGTTAGAATGGAACACTGAAGCTTTCTTT. This gives the protein CASSYSLEWNTEAFF.

This clonotype came up once. This sequence joins TRBV4-2 and TRBJ2-7; no clear D. The germline V gene encodes CDR1 LGHNA and CDR2 YNFKEQ. The CDR3 sequence is 15 residues long. Trimming shortened V by 0 bases and J by 2 bases, and 11 bases separated the two germline ends. The CDR3: CASSQDDGSTYEQYF. CDR3 DNA: TGTGCCAGCAGCCAAGACGACGGTTCTACCTACGAGCAGTACTTC.